The next 29 T cell receptor beta chains were all read from a single sample in a study of blood T cell repertoires in COVID-19. Only in-frame clones appear in the TCRdb table, and some are missing; sequencing was by immunoSEQ multiplex PCR. This sample has 30,000 to 45,000 clones, with around 78% found just once. Sequences were obtained from peripheral blood. The receptors were sampled from a man aged 55 to 70 with acute or convalescent COVID-19.

The genes are TRBV14 and TRBJ2-5; TRBD2 agrees at 7 bases. The CDR3 runs to 15 residues. The junction had 9 bases not matched to a gene; V was cut back by 4 bases and J by 4 bases. Germline V gene lookup returns CDR1 SGHDN and CDR2 FVKESK. As DNA, the CDR3 is TGTGCCAGCAGCCGTGGGGGGGACTCGAGAGAGACCCAGTACTTC. Translating it yields CASSRGGDSRETQYF. The full variable domain, with the rest looked up from reference TRBV14 and TRBJ2-5, is EAGVTQFPSHSVIEKGQTVTLRCDPISGHDNLYWYRRVMGKEIKFLLHFVKESKQDESGMPNNRFLAERTGGTYSTLKVQPAELEDSGVYFCASSRGGDSRETQYFGPGTRLLVL.

V and J are TRBV27 and TRBJ1-3; D unclear. Germline lookup yields CDR1 MNHEY and CDR2 SMNVEV (reference sequence). This CDR3 is 16 amino acids long. V was cut by 3 bases and J by 4 bases, with 16 bases left in between. DNA of the CDR3: TGTGCCAGCAGTTTTATGCCAGGCGTGCCAGGAAACACCATATATTTT. Encoded protein: CASSFMPGVPGNTIYF.

The chain uses TRBV5-1 and TRBJ2-3; D may be TRBD2 (6 bases). V shed 1 base and J shed 6 bases, with 15 bases lying between them. The CDR3 has 15 residues. CDR1 SGHRS and CDR2 YFSETQ come from the germline V gene. Written as DNA, the CDR3 is TGCGCCAGCAGCTTGAGGCAGGGAGGAATTGATACGCAGTATTTT. Translated, it gives CASSLRQGGIDTQYF.

This rearrangement joins TRBV5-4 to TRBJ1-1, with TRBD1 matching over 12 bases. Germline CDR1 SGHNT, CDR2 YYREEE (reference sequence). The CDR3 has 15 residues. The ends lost 3 bases at V and 4 bases at J; junction bases unmatched: 4. The CDR3, as DNA: TGTGCCAGCAGCTCCGGGACAGGGGGCATCACTGAAGCTTTCTTT. Translating it yields CASSSGTGGITEAFF. Complete variable domain (other parts from reference TRBV5-4 and TRBJ1-1): ETGVTQSPTHLIKTRGQQVTLRCSSQSGHNTVSWYQQALGQGPQFIFQYYREEENGRGNFPPRFSGLQFPNYSSELNVNALELDDSALYLCASSSGTGGITEAFFGQGTRLTVV.

V is TRBV7-9 and J is TRBJ2-5, with TRBD1 identical over 9 bases. J lost 1 base, V lost 0 bases, and 0 bases had no gene match. CDR1 SEHNR and CDR2 FQNEAQ come from the germline V gene (reference sequence). The CDR3 is made up of 15 amino acids. In DNA, the CDR3 is TGTGCCAGCAGCTTAGCGACAGGGGGCCAAGAGACCCAGTACTTC. Amino acid sequence: CASSLATGGQETQYF.

The chain carries TRBV7-2 and TRBJ2-7, with 8 bases that match TRBD1. V was clipped by 3 bases and J by 2 bases; unmatched bases: 0. In germline, CDR1 is SGHTA, CDR2 FQGNSA. CDR3 size: 13 residues. CDR3 region: CASSFRGPYEQYF. DNA of the CDR3: TGTGCCAGCAGCTTCAGGGGGCCCTACGAGCAGTACTTC.

The chain is built from TRBV19 and TRBJ1-2; a possible D gene is TRBD1 (6 bases). Germline assignment: CDR1 LNHDA and CDR2 SQIVND (reference sequence). The ends were cut back, 1 base at V and 6 bases at J, with 12 bases in the middle. The CDR3 sequence is 14 residues long. In DNA form, the CDR3 reads TGTGCCAGTAGTATAGTAGGGGGTGAAGATGGCTACACCTTC. Translation gives CASSIVGGEDGYTF. Combining the CDR3 with reference TRBV19 and TRBJ1-2 gives the whole variable domain DGGITQSPKYLFRKEGQNVTLSCEQNLNHDAMYWYRQDPGQGLRLIYYSQIVNDFQKGDIAEGYSVSREKKESFPLTVTSAQKNPTAFYLCASSIVGGEDGYTFGSGTRLTVV.

The J gene is TRBJ2-2, the V gene TRBV9; 7 bases map to TRBD2. CDR1 and CDR2 (germline): SGDLS, YYNGEE. V trimming: 0 bases; J trimming: 6 bases; junction bases outside the gene matches: 2. The CDR3 length is 14 residues. The CDR3 nucleotides read TGTGCCAGCAGCGTAGAGGGAGGGCCCGGGGAGCTGTTTTTT. The encoded protein is CASSVEGGPGELFF.

The chain carries TRBV30 and TRBJ1-6, with 7 bases that match TRBD1. This CDR3 has 14 residues. Germline V CDR1 and CDR2: GTSNPN, SVGIG (reference sequence). V lost 1 base and J lost 10; bases outside the gene matches: 7. Written as DNA, the CDR3 is TGTGCCTGGAGTGGAACAGGGGTCGGGTCACCCCTCCACTTT. As protein: CAWSGTGVGSPLHF.

The chain joins TRBV7-2 to TRBJ2-5; 9 bases agree with TRBD1. The CDR3 runs 15 residues. Losses at the gene ends were 5 bases for V and 2 bases for J; bases not matched to a gene: 6. The germline CDR1 and CDR2 sequences are SGHTA and FQGNSA. The CDR3 DNA reads as TGTGCCAGCAGCCCAGGACAGGGGAGTCAAGAGACCCAGTACTTC. Protein sequence: CASSPGQGSQETQYF.

The chain links TRBV21-1 to TRBJ2-7; TRBD1, the table's D call, lacks a check against the DNA. TRBV21-1 has pseudogene status. The CDR3 loop spans 16 amino acids. The CDR3 here is CASSPTGDRGPYEQYF. In DNA, the CDR3 is TGTGCCAGCAGCCCCACCGGGGACAGGGGGCCCTACGAGCAGTACTTC.

This chain's CDR3 is CASTTTGGQSQPQHF. The CDR3 bases are TGTGCCAGTACCACAACCGGGGGGCAGAGTCAGCCCCAGCATTTT. The chain joins TRBV19 to TRBJ1-5; a weak D match, TRBD1 (6 bases). The V and J ends lost 7 bases and 6 bases respectively, with 19 bases between them. The CDR3 runs to 15 residues. Germline V gene lookup returns CDR1 LNHDA and CDR2 SQIVND (reference sequence).

The chain uses TRBV5-4 and TRBJ2-3; TRBD2 agrees at 14 bases. After removal of 3 bases from V and 5 bases from J, the junction contained 8 bases not matched to a gene. The germline V gene encodes CDR1 SGHNT and CDR2 YYREEE (reference sequence). The CDR3 extends over 17 amino acids. The CDR3 loop is CASSSPTSGRAGDTQYF. DNA for the CDR3: TGTGCCAGCAGCTCCCCGACTAGCGGGAGGGCCGGAGATACGCAGTATTTT.

The chain carries TRBV25-1 and TRBJ2-2, with 12 bases aligning to TRBD2. V lost 5 bases and J lost 5; bases outside the gene matches: 6. This CDR3 has 16 residues. Germline V gives CDR1 MGHDK, CDR2 SYGVNS. CDR3 sequence (DNA): TGTGCCAGCAGTTCTAGCGGGAGGGCCCGAACCGGGGAGCTGTTTTTT. It is translated as CASSSSGRARTGELFF.

The V gene is TRBV7-6, the J gene TRBJ2-1; D remains ambiguous. The germline V gene has CDR1 SGHVS and CDR2 FNYEAQ. The CDR3 totals 14 residues. Trimming pared 4 bases from V and 2 bases from J, leaving 9 bases between. The CDR3 protein is CASSYTEAYNEQFF. The CDR3, as DNA: TGTGCCAGCAGCTATACCGAGGCCTACAATGAGCAGTTCTTC.

The V gene is TRBV15, the J gene TRBJ2-2; 7 positions match TRBD1. The CDR3 runs to 15 residues. Germline values: CDR1 LNHNV, CDR2 YYDKDF (reference sequence). V was pared by 4 bases and J by 2 bases, with 4 bases of the junction left unmatched. The CDR3 spells CATSTGTVNTGELFF. The DNA for the CDR3 is TGTGCCACCAGCACGGGGACAGTTAACACCGGGGAGCTGTTTTTT.

The chain joins TRBV19 to TRBJ1-2, with TRBD1 matching 10 bases. The CDR3 sequence is 16 residues long. Germline V gene sequence: CDR1 LNHDA, CDR2 SQIVND (reference sequence). The V gene end was trimmed by 7 bases and the J gene end by 2 bases; junction bases not matched to a gene: 10. In DNA, the CDR3 is TGTGCCAGTACCCTAGAGCCGGGACAGGGGAACTATGGCTACACCTTC. Translation gives CASTLEPGQGNYGYTF. Combining the CDR3 with reference TRBV19 and TRBJ1-2 gives the whole variable domain DGGITQSPKYLFRKEGQNVTLSCEQNLNHDAMYWYRQDPGQGLRLIYYSQIVNDFQKGDIAEGYSVSREKKESFPLTVTSAQKNPTAFYLCASTLEPGQGNYGYTFGSGTRLTVV.

The V and J genes are TRBV5-4 and TRBJ2-3; TRBD2 aligns across 15 bases. The trim removed 3 bases at V and 3 bases at J, leaving 2 bases unmatched. The CDR3 length is 16 residues. Germline V CDR1 and CDR2: SGHNT, YYREEE (reference sequence). The CDR3 is CASSSGTSGRTDTQYF. As DNA, the CDR3 is TGTGCCAGCAGCTCCGGGACTAGCGGGAGGACAGATACGCAGTATTTT. Together with reference TRBV5-4 and TRBJ2-3, the CDR3 gives the full variable domain: ETGVTQSPTHLIKTRGQQVTLRCSSQSGHNTVSWYQQALGQGPQFIFQYYREEENGRGNFPPRFSGLQFPNYSSELNVNALELDDSALYLCASSSGTSGRTDTQYFGPGTRLTVL.

This clone occurred once. The chain combines TRBV21-1 with TRBJ2-7; the table's D call of TRBD2 was not tested on the DNA. TRBV21-1 is an annotated pseudogene. The CDR3 has 13 amino acids. The CDR3 nucleotides read TGTGCCAGCAGCAAAGTTGCTCTGGAGAAGCAGTACTTC. Protein: CASSKVALEKQYF.

The rearrangement links TRBV5-4 to TRBJ2-7; D perhaps matches TRBD2 (5 bases). The CDR3 totals 15 residues. V lost 4 bases and J 3 bases, leaving 17 bases between the germline ends. Germline CDR1 and CDR2: SGHNT and YYREEE (reference sequence). CDR3 in DNA: TGTGCCAGCAGCCGGACCCTGCCCCGGGACTACGAGCAGTACTTC. Translating gives CASSRTLPRDYEQYF. Combining the CDR3 with reference TRBV5-4 and TRBJ2-7 gives the whole variable domain ETGVTQSPTHLIKTRGQQVTLRCSSQSGHNTVSWYQQALGQGPQFIFQYYREEENGRGNFPPRFSGLQFPNYSSELNVNALELDDSALYLCASSRTLPRDYEQYFGPGTRLTVT.

This clone was found once. The chain joins TRBV2 to TRBJ2-3; D is perhaps TRBD1 (5 bases). The CDR3 is 12 residues long. CDR1 is SNHLY and CDR2 is FYNNEI in the germline V gene. The V end was cut by 8 bases, the J end by 12 bases, with 18 bases between. Written as DNA, the CDR3 is TGTGCCAGCGGGGCGGACCCCCGGCGCCAGTATTTT. This translates into CASGADPRRQYF.

The rearrangement uses TRBV3-1 (or the pseudogene TRBV3-2) and TRBJ1-5; no clear D gene. V gave up 4 bases and J gave up 5 bases, with 9 bases separating them. Germline V gene lookup returns CDR1 LGHDT and CDR2 YNNKEL (reference sequence). CDR3 length equals 13 residues. In nucleotides, the CDR3 is TGTGCCAGCAGCCGTTACGGGGATCAGCCCCAGCATTTT. It specifies CASSRYGDQPQHF.

The rearrangement links TRBV30 to TRBJ1-1; D is perhaps TRBD1 (6 bases). This CDR3 contains 14 residues. The germline V and J ends were trimmed by 3 bases and 1 base, with 12 bases remaining between them. Germline V gene data show CDR1 as GTSNPN and CDR2 as SVGIG (reference sequence). Written as DNA, the CDR3 is TGTGCCTGGAGGGGGACATCTGAGAACACTGAAGCTTTCTTT. Translating gives CAWRGTSENTEAFF.

This clone appeared a few times. The CDR3 loop reads CASSVGSSGNTIYF. The CDR3 region has the DNA TGTGCCAGCAGCGTAGGGAGCTCTGGAAACACCATATATTTT. The J gene is TRBJ1-3, the V gene TRBV9; D is uncertain. The germline V gene has CDR1 SGDLS and CDR2 YYNGEE. With 0 bases removed from V and 0 bases from J, the gap between germline ends came to 4 bases. The CDR3 contains 14 residues.

The chain is built from TRBV28 and TRBJ1-5; D is uncertain. Between the trimmed V and J ends, which lost 2 bases and 2 bases, there was a span of 13 bases. Germline CDR1 MDHEN, CDR2 SYDVKM. This CDR3 has 16 amino acids. The CDR3 spells CASSLGRGAGNQPQHF. The CDR3 DNA sequence: TGTGCCAGCAGTTTAGGTCGGGGAGCAGGCAATCAGCCCCAGCATTTT.

The J gene is TRBJ2-7, the V gene TRBV12-3 or TRBV12-4; 10 bases are shared with TRBD1. This CDR3 is 13 amino acids long. V lost 6 bases and J lost 7; bases outside the gene matches: 6. The DNA for the CDR3 is TGTGCCAGCAGCGGGGACAGGGGCCGGGAGCAGTACTTC. The encoded protein is CASSGDRGREQYF.

The V gene is TRBV12-5, the J gene TRBJ2-7, with 8 bases lining up with TRBD1. Germline V gene lookup returns CDR1 LGHNT and CDR2 FRNRAP. CDR3 length: 15 residues. Trimming cost V 6 bases and J 2 bases; bases outside gene matches: 9. CDR3 region: CASGMGQAAPYEQYF. Written as DNA, the CDR3 is TGTGCTAGTGGCATGGGACAGGCAGCGCCCTACGAGCAGTACTTC.

The J gene is TRBJ2-7, the V gene TRBV2, with 8 bases that match TRBD1. Trimming took 7 bases from V and 3 from J; bases not matched to a gene: 8. Germline V gene sequence: CDR1 SNHLY, CDR2 FYNNEI. The CDR3 is made up of 14 amino acids. The chain's CDR3 is CASIPGGGRYEQYF. The CDR3, as DNA: TGTGCCAGCATCCCAGGGGGCGGTCGCTACGAGCAGTACTTC.

The chain combines TRBV5-4 with TRBJ2-1; D is unresolved. V lost 0 bases to trimming and J lost 1 base, with 11 bases between them. The CDR3 is 16 residues long. CDR1 is SGHNT and CDR2 is YYREEE in the germline V gene (reference sequence). The CDR3 DNA reads as TGTGCCAGCAGCTTGGGCGCTAGTCGGTCCTACAATGAGCAGTTCTTC. Translation gives CASSLGASRSYNEQFF. Filled out from reference TRBV5-4 and TRBJ2-1, the complete variable domain reads ETGVTQSPTHLIKTRGQQVTLRCSSQSGHNTVSWYQQALGQGPQFIFQYYREEENGRGNFPPRFSGLQFPNYSSELNVNALELDDSALYLCASSLGASRSYNEQFFGPGTRLTVL.